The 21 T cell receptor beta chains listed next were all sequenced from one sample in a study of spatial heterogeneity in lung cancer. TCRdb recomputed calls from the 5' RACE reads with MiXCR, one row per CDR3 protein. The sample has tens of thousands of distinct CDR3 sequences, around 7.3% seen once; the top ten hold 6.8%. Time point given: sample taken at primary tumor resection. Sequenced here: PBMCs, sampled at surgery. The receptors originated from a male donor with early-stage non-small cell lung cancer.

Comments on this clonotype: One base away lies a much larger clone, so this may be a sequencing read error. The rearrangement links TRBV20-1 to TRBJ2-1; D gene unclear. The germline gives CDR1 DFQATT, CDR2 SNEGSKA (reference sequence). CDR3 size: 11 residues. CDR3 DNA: TGCAATGCTGCGGTTCGGAATGAGCAGTTCTTC. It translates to CNAAVRNEQFF.

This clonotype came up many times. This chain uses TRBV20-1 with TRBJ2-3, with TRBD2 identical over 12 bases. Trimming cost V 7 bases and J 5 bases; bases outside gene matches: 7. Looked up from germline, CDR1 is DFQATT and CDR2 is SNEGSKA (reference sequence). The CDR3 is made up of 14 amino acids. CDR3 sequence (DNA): TGCAGTGGTAAACTAGCGGGAGGAGTAGATACGCAGTATTTT. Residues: CSGKLAGGVDTQYF.

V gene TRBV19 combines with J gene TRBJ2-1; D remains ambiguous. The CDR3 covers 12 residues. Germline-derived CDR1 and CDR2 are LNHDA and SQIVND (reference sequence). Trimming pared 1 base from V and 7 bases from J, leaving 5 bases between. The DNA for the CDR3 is TGTGCCAGTAGTATAGGCCCGAATGAGCAGTTCTTC. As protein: CASSIGPNEQFF.

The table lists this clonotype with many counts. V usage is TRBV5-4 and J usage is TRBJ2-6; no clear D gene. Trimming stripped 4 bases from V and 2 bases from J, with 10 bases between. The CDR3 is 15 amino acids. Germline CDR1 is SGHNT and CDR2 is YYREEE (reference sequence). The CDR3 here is CASSQQIPGANVLTF. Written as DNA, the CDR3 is TGTGCCAGCAGCCAACAGATACCTGGGGCCAACGTCCTGACTTTC.

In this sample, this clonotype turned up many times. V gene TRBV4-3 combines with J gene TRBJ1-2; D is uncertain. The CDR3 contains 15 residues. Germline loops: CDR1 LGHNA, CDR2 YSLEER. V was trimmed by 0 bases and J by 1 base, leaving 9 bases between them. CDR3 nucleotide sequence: TGCGCCAGCAGCCAAGAACCGGCCCTTAACTATGGCTACACCTTC. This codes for CASSQEPALNYGYTF.

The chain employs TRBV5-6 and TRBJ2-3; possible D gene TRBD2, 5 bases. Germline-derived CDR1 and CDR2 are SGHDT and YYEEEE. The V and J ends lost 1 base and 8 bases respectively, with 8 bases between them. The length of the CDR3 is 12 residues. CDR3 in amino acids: CASSLSEGTQYF. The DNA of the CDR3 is TGTGCCAGCAGCTTGAGCGAGGGTACGCAGTATTTT.

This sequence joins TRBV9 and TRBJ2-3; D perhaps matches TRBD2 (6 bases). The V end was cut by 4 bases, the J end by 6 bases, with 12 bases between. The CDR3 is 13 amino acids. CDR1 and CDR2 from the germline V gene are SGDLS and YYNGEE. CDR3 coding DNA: TGTGCCAGCAGCCGGCCCGGAGGGGATACGCAGTATTTT. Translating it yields CASSRPGGDTQYF.

In DNA, the CDR3 is TGTGCCAGCAGCTTAGAGGGTATCTCCTACGAGCAGTACTTC. This codes for CASSLEGISYEQYF. The chain recombines TRBV7-9 with TRBJ2-7; D is unclear. The CDR3 is 14 amino acids. V was clipped by 1 base and J by 0 bases, with 7 bases between them. In germline, CDR1 is SEHNR, CDR2 FQNEAQ (reference sequence).

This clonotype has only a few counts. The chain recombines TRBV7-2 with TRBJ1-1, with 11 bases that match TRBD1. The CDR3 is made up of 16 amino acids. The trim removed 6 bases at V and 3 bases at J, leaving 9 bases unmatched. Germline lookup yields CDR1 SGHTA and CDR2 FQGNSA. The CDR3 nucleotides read TGTGCCAGCAGAAAATGGACAGGGGGCGCCGACACTGAAGCTTTCTTT. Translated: CASRKWTGGADTEAFF.

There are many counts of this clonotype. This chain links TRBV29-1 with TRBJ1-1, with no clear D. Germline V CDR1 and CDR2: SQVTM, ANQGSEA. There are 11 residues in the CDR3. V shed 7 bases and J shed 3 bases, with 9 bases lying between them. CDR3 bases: TGCAGCGGTTACGCCGACACTGAAGCTTTCTTT. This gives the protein CSGYADTEAFF.

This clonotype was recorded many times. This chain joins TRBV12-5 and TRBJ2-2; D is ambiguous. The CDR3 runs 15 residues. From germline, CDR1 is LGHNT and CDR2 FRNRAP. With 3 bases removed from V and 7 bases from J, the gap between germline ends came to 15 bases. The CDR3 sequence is CASGFSRSPIGELFF. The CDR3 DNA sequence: TGTGCTAGTGGTTTTAGCAGGTCCCCCATCGGGGAGCTGTTTTTT.

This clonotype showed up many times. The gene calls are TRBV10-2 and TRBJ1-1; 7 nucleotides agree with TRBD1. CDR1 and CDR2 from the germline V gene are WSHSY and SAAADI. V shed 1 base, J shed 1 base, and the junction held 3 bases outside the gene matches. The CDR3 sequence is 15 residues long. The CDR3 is CASSEFAGGNTEAFF. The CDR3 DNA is TGCGCCAGCAGTGAGTTTGCAGGGGGGAACACTGAAGCTTTCTTT.

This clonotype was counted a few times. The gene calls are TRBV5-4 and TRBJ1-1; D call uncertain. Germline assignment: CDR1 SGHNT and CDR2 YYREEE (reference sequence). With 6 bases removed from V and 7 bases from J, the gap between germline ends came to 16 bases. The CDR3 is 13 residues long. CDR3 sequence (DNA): TGTGCCAGCAATTCCGAGGCGTCTCGTGAAGCTTTCTTT. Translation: CASNSEASREAFF.

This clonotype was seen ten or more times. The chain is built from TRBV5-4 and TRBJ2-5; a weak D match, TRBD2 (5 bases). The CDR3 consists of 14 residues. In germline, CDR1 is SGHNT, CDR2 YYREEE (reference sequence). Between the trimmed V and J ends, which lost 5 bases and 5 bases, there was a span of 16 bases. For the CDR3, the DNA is TGTGCCAGCAGACCAGCACTAGGGATCGAGACCCAGTACTTC. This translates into CASRPALGIETQYF.

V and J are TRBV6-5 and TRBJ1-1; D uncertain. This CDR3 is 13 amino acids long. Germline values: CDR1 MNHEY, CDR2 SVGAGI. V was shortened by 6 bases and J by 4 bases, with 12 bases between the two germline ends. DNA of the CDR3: TGTGCCAGCAGACTAACCACGGTCACTGAAGCTTTCTTT. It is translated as CASRLTTVTEAFF.

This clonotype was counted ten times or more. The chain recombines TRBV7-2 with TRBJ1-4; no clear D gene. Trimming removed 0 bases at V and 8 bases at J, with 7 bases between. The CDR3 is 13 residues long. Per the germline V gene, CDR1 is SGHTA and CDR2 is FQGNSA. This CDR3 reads CASSLANREKLFF. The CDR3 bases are TGTGCCAGCAGCTTAGCGAATCGGGAAAAACTGTTTTTT.

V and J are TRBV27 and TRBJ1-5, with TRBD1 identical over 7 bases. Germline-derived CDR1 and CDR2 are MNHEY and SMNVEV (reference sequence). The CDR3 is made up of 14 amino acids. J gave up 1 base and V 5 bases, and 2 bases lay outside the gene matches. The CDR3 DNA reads TGTGCCAGCAGTCGACAGGGCAGCAATCAGCCCCAGCATTTT. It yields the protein CASSRQGSNQPQHF.

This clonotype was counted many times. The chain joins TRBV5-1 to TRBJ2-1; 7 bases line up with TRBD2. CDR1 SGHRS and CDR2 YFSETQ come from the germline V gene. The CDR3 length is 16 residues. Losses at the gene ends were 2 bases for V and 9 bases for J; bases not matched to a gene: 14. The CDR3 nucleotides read TGCGCCAGCAGCTTCTCACCGGGGAGGGCCGGAGCTGAGCAGTTCTTC. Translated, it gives CASSFSPGRAGAEQFF.

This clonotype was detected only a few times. The CDR3 here is CASSPISLSGRVSGEQYF. CDR3 DNA sequence: TGTGCCAGCTCACCAATTAGCCTAAGCGGGAGGGTGTCCGGCGAGCAGTACTTC. V is TRBV18 and J is TRBJ2-7; TRBD2 agrees at 10 bases. The V gene's germline CDR1 is KGHSH and CDR2 LQKENI. The ends lost 2 bases at V and 6 bases at J; junction bases unmatched: 16. This CDR3 is 18 amino acids long.

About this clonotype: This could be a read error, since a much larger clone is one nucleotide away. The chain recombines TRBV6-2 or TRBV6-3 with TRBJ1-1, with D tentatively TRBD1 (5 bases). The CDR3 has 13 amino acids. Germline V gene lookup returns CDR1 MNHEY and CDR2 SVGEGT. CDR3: CASSTQGTTETFF. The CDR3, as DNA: TGTGCCAGCAGTACCCAGGGTACCACTGAAACTTTCTTT.

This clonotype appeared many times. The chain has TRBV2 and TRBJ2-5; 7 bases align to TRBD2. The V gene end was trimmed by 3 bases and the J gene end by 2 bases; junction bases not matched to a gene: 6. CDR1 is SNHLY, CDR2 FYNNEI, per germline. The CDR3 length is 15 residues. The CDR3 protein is CASSERELLQETQYF. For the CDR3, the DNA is TGTGCCAGCAGTGAGCGGGAGCTCTTACAAGAGACCCAGTACTTC. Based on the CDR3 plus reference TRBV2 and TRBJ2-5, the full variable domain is EPEVTQTPSHQVTQMGQEVILRCVPISNHLYFYWYRQILGQKVEFLVSFYNNEISEKSEIFDDQFSVERPDGSNFTLKIRSTKLEDSAMYFCASSERELLQETQYFGPGTRLLVL.